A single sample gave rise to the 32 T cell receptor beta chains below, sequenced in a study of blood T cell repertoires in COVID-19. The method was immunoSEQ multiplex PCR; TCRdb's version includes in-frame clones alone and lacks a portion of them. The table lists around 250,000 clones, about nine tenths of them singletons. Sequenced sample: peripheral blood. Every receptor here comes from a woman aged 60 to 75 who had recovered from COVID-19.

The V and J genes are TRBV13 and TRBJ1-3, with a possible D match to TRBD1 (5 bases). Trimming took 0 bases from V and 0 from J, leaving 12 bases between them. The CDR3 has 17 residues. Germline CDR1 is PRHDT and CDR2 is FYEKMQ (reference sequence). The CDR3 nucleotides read TGTGCCAGCAGCTTAGGCCCCCAGGGCCACTCTGGAAACACCATATATTTT. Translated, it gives CASSLGPQGHSGNTIYF.

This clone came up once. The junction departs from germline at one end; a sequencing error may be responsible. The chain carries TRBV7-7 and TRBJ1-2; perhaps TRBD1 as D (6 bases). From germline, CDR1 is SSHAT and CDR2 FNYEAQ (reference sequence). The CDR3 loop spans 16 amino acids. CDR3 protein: CASSCTGPQANYGYTF. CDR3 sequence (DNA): TGTGCTAGCAGCTGTACAGGGCCCCAGGCTAACTATGGCTACACCTTC. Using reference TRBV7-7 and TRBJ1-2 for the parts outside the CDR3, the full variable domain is GAGVSQSPRYKVTKRGQDVTLRCDPISSHATLYWYQQALGQGPEFLTYFNYEAQPDKSGLPSDRFSAERPEGSISTLTIQRTEQRDSAMYRCASSCTGPQANYGYTFGSGTRLTVV.

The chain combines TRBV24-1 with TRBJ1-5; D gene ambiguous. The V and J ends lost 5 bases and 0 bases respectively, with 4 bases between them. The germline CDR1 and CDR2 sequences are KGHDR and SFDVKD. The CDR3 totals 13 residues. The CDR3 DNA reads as TGTGCCACCAGTGCCAGTAGCAATCAGCCCCAGCATTTT. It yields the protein CATSASSNQPQHF.

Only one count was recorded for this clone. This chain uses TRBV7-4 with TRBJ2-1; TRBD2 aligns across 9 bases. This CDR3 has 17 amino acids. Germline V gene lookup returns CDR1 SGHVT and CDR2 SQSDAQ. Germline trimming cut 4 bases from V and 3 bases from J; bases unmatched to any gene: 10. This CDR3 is CASSSYPGRGGYNEQFF. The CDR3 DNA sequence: TGTGCCAGCAGCTCCTACCCCGGGCGGGGGGGCTACAATGAGCAGTTCTTC. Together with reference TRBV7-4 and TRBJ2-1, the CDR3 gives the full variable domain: GAGVSQSPRYKVAKRGRDVALRCDSISGHVTLYWYRQTLGQGSEVLTYSQSDAQRDKSGRPSGRFSAERPERSVSTLKIQRTEQGDSAVYLCASSSYPGRGGYNEQFFGPGTRLTVL.

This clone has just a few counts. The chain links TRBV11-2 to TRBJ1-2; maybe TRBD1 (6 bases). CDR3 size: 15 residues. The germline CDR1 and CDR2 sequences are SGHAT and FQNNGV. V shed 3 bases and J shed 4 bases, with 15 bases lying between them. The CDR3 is CASSFGGAGGYGYTF. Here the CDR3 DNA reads TGTGCCAGCAGCTTTGGGGGCGCTGGGGGCTATGGCTACACCTTC.

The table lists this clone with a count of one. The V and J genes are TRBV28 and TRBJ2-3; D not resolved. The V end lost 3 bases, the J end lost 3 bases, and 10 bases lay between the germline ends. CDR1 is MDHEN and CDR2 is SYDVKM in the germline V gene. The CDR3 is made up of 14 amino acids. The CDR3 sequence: CASSFAKRTDTQYF. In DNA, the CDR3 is TGTGCCAGCAGTTTCGCGAAGCGTACAGATACGCAGTATTTT.

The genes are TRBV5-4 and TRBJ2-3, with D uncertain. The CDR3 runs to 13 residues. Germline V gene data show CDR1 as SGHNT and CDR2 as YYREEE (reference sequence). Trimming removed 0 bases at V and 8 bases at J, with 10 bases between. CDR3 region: CASSLEARGTQYF. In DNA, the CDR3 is TGTGCCAGCAGCTTGGAGGCCCGAGGTACGCAGTATTTT. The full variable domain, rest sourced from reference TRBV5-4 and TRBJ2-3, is ETGVTQSPTHLIKTRGQQVTLRCSSQSGHNTVSWYQQALGQGPQFIFQYYREEENGRGNFPPRFSGLQFPNYSSELNVNALELDDSALYLCASSLEARGTQYFGPGTRLTVL.

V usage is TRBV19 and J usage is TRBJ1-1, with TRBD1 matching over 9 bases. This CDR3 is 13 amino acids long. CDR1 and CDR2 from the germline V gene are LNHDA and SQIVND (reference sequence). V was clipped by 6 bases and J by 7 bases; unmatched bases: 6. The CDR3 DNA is TGTGCCAGTAGCCACGGGACAGGGAGTGAAGCTTTCTTT. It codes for CASSHGTGSEAFF.

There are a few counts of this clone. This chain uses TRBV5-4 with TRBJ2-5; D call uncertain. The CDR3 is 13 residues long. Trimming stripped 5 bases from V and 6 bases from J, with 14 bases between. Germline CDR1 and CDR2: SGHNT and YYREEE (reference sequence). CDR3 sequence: CASRDKKTQTQYF. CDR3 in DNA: TGTGCCAGCAGAGACAAGAAGACGCAGACCCAGTACTTC. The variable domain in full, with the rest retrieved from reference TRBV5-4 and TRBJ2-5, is ETGVTQSPTHLIKTRGQQVTLRCSSQSGHNTVSWYQQALGQGPQFIFQYYREEENGRGNFPPRFSGLQFPNYSSELNVNALELDDSALYLCASRDKKTQTQYFGPGTRLLVL.

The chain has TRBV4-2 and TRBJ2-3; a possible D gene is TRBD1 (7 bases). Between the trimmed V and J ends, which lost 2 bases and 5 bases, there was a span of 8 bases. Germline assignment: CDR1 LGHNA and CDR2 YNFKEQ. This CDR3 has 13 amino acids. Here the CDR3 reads CASSQQGGDTQYF. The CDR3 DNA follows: TGTGCCAGCAGCCAACAGGGGGGAGATACGCAGTATTTT.

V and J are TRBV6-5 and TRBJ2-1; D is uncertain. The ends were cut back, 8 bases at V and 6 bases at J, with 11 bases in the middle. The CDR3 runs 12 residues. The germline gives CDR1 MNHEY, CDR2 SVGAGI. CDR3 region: CASPTTGNEQFF. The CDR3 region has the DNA TGTGCCAGCCCTACCACGGGCAATGAGCAGTTCTTC.

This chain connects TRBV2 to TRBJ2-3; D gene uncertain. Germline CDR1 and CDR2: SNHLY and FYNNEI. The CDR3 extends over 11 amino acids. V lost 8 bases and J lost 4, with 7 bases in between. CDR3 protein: CASRFADTQYF. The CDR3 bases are TGTGCCAGCCGTTTTGCAGATACGCAGTATTTT.

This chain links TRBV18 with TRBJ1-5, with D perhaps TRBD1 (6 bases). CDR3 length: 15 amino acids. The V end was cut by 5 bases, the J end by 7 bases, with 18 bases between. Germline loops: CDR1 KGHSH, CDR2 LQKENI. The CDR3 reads CASSVGGGTGQPQHF. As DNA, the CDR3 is TGTGCCAGCTCAGTTGGGGGCGGTACCGGCCAGCCCCAGCATTTT.

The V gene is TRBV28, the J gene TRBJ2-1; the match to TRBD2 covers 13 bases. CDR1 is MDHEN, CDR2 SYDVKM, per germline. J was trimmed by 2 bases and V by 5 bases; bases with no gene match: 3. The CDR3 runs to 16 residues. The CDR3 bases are TGTGCCAGCAGTCTAACTAGCGGGGGGGCCTACAATGAGCAGTTCTTC. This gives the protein CASSLTSGGAYNEQFF.

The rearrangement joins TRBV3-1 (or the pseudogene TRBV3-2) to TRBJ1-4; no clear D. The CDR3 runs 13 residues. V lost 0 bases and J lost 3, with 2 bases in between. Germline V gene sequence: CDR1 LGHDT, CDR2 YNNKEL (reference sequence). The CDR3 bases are TGTGCCAGCAGCCAAGACGCTAATGAAAAACTGTTTTTT. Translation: CASSQDANEKLFF.

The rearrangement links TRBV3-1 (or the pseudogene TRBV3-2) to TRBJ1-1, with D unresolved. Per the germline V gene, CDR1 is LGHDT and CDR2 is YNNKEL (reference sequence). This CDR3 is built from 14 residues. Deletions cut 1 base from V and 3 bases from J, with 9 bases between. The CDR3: CASSQVAEDTEAFF. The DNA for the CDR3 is TGTGCCAGCAGCCAAGTTGCGGAGGACACTGAAGCTTTCTTT.

CDR3 DNA sequence: TGTGCCAGCAGTTTTGTAGGGGCGAACACCGGGGAGCTGTTTTTT. Its protein product is CASSFVGANTGELFF. The chain uses TRBV28 and TRBJ2-2; D is possibly TRBD1 (5 bases). The CDR3 length is 15 residues. V dropped 3 bases and J dropped 0 bases, with 8 bases sitting between them. CDR1 and CDR2 from the germline V gene are MDHEN and SYDVKM.

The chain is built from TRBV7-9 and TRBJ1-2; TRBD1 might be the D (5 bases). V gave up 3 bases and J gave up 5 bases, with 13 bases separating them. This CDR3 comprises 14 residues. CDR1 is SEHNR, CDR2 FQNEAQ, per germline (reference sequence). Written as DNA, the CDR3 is TGTGCCAGCAGCTTTCCCCAGGGAGGTTATGGCTACACCTTC. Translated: CASSFPQGGYGYTF.

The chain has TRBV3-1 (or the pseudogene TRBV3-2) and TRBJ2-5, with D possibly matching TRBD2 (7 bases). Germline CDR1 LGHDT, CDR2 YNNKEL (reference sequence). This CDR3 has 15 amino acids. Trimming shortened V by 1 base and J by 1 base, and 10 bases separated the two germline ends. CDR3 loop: CASSQGRGPQETQYF. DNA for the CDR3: TGTGCCAGCAGCCAAGGGCGGGGGCCCCAAGAGACCCAGTACTTC.

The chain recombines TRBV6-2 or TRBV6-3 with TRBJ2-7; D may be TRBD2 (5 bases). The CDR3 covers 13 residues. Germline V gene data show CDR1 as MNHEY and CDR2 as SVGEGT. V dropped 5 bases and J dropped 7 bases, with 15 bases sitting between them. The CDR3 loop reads CASSPTQPGEQYF. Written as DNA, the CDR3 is TGTGCCAGCAGTCCGACCCAACCGGGGGAGCAGTACTTC.

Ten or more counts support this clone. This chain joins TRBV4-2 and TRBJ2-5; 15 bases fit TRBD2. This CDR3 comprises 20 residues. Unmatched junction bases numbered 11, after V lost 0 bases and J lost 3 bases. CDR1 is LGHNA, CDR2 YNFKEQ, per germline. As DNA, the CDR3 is TGTGCCAGCAGCCAAGATAGGACTAGCGGGGGGGGAGGGGCCGAAGAGACCCAGTACTTC. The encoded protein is CASSQDRTSGGGGAEETQYF.

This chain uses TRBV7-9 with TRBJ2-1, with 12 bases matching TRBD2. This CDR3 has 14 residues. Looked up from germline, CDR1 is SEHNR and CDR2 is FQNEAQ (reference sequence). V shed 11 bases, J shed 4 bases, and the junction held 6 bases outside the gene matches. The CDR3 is CAFTGTSGYNEQFF. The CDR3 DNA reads TGTGCCTTTACCGGGACTAGCGGGTACAATGAGCAGTTCTTC. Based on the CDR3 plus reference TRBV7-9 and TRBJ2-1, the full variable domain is DTGVSQNPRHKITKRGQNVTFRCDPISEHNRLYWYRQTLGQGPEFLTYFQNEAQLEKSRLLSDRFSAERPKGSFSTLEIQRTEQGDSAMYLCAFTGTSGYNEQFFGPGTRLTVL.

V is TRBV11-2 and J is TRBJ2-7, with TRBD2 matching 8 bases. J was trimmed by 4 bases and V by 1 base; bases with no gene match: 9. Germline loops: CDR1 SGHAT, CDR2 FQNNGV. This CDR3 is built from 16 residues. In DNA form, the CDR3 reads TGTGCCAGCAGCTTAGTTCCCGGGGGGGCCGTTTACGAGCAGTACTTC. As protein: CASSLVPGGAVYEQYF.

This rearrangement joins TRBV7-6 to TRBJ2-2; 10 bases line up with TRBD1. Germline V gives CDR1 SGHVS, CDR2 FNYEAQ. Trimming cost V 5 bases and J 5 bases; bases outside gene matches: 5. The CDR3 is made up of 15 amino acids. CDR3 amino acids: CASSATGGLTGELFF. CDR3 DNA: TGTGCCAGCAGCGCGACAGGGGGCTTAACCGGGGAGCTGTTTTTT.

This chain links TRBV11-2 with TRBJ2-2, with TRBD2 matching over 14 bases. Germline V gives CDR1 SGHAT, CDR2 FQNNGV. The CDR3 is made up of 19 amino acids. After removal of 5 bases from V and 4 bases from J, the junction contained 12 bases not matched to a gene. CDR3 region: CASSPGLAGGYPPTGELFF. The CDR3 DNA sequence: TGTGCCAGCAGCCCCGGACTAGCGGGGGGCTATCCTCCCACCGGGGAGCTGTTTTTT. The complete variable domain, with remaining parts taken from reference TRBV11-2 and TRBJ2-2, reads EAGVAQSPRYKIIEKRQSVAFWCNPISGHATLYWYQQILGQGPKLLIQFQNNGVVDDSQLPKDRFSAERLKGVDSTLKIQPAKLEDSAVYLCASSPGLAGGYPPTGELFFGEGSRLTVL.

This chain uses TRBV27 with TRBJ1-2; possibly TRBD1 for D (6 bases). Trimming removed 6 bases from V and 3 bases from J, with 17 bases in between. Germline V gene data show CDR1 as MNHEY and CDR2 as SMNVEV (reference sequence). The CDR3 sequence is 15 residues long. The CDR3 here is CASRGEGVLDYGYTF. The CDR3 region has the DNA TGTGCCAGCAGGGGAGAGGGGGTTTTGGACTATGGCTACACCTTC.

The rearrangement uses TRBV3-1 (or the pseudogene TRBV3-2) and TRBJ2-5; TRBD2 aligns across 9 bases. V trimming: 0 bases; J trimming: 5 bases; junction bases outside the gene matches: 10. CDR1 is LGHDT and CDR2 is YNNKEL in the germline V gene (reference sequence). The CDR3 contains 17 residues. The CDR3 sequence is CASSQDRRRLAGETQYF. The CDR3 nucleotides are TGTGCCAGCAGCCAAGATAGGAGGAGGCTAGCGGGGGAGACCCAGTACTTC.

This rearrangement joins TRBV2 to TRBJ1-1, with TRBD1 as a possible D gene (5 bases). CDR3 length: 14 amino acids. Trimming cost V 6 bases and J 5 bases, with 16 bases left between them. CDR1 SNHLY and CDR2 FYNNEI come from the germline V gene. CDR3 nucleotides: TGTGCCAGCAGGGCAGACCAGGGTCGGACTGAAGCTTTCTTT. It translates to CASRADQGRTEAFF.

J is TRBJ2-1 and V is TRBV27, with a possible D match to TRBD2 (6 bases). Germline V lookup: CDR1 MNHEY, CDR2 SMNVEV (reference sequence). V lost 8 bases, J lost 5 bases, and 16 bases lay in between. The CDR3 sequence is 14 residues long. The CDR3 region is CASFRTTLDNEQFF. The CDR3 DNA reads TGTGCCAGCTTCAGGACTACCCTGGACAATGAGCAGTTCTTC.

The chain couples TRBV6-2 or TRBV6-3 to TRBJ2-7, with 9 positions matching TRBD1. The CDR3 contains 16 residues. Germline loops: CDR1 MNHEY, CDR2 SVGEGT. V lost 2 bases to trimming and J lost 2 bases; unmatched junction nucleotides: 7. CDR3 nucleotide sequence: TGTGCCAGCAGTTACCACGCCCGGGACAGGGCCTACGAGCAGTACTTC. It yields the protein CASSYHARDRAYEQYF.

This CDR3 reads CASSPQGPPYEQYF. CDR3 DNA sequence: TGTGCCAGCAGCCCACAGGGGCCACCCTACGAGCAGTACTTC. The rearrangement uses TRBV7-9 and TRBJ2-7, with 7 bases aligning to TRBD1. V lost 5 bases, J lost 2 bases, and 6 bases stayed unmatched. The CDR3 sequence is 14 residues long. CDR1 is SEHNR and CDR2 is FQNEAQ in the germline V gene (reference sequence).

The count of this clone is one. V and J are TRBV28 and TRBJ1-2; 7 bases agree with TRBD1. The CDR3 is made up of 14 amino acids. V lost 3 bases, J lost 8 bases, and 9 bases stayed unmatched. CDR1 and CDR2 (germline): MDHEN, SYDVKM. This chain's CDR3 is CASSLRGTVLGYTF. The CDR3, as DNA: TGTGCCAGCAGTTTGAGGGGGACAGTGCTCGGCTACACCTTC.